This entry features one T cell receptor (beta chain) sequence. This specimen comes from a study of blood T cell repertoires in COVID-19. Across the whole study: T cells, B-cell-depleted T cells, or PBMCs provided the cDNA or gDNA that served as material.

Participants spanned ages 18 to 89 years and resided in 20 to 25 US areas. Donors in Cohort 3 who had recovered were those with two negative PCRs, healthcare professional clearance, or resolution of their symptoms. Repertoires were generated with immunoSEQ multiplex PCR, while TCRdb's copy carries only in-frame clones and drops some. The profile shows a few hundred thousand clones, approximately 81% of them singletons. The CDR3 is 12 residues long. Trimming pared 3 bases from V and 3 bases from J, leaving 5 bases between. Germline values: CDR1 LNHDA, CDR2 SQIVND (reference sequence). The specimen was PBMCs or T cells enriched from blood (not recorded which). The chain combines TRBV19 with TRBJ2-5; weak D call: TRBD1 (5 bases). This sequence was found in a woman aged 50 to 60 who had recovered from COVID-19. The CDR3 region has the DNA TGTGCCAGTAGTATCAGGGAAGAGACCCAGTACTTC. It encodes CASSIREETQYF.